Below, 18 T cell receptor beta chains from the same sample are listed, as sequenced in a study of identical twins. TCRdb re-analysed the 5' RACE reads in MiXCR, keeping a single row per CDR3 protein. This sample has some 590,000 distinct CDR3 sequences, with 9.5% to 10% found just once. These data were also filed under a second study, of yellow fever vaccine responses in identical twins.

The sample comprised PBMCs. All receptors come from a woman younger than 30 in good health.

This clonotype has ten or more counts. The chain carries TRBV4-1 and TRBJ2-5; 11 nucleotides match TRBD2. The CDR3 is made up of 16 amino acids. Losses at the gene ends were 3 bases for V and 1 base for J; bases not matched to a gene: 4. Per germline, CDR1 MGHRA and CDR2 YSYEKL. The CDR3 DNA follows: TGCGCCAGCAGCCAGGGGACTAGCGGATTCCAAGAGACCCAGTACTTC. Protein: CASSQGTSGFQETQYF.

This clonotype appeared a few times. The V and J genes are TRBV20-1 and TRBJ2-1; 7 bases match TRBD2. This CDR3 is built from 12 residues. CDR1 is DFQATT and CDR2 is SNEGSKA in the germline V gene (reference sequence). The junction had 6 bases not matched to a gene; V was cut back by 3 bases and J by 10 bases. CDR3: CSASGLADEQFF. The CDR3 nucleotides are TGCAGTGCTAGTGGGCTAGCGGACGAGCAGTTCTTC.

This clonotype was seen many times. This rearrangement joins TRBV6-2 or TRBV6-3 to TRBJ2-1; 11 bases are shared with TRBD2. The CDR3 sequence is 14 residues long. Losses at the gene ends were 6 bases for V and 8 bases for J; bases not matched to a gene: 6. Germline V lookup: CDR1 MNHEY, CDR2 SVGEGT. Here the CDR3 DNA reads TGTGCCAGCAGCAGAAATAGCGGGGGGGATGAGCAGTTCTTC. This sequence encodes CASSRNSGGDEQFF.

This rearrangement joins TRBV18 to TRBJ2-3; TRBD2 matches 8 bases. The CDR3 length is 16 residues. Trimming at V came to 3 bases and at J to 0 bases, leaving 5 bases not matched to a gene. Germline CDR1 and CDR2: KGHSH and LQKENI. The CDR3 reads CASSPVLAGSTDTQYF. The CDR3 bases are TGTGCCAGCTCACCTGTCCTAGCGGGTAGCACAGATACGCAGTATTTT.

This clonotype was detected only a few times. The chain carries TRBV27 and TRBJ2-7; possibly TRBD2 for D (7 bases). Germline V gene sequence: CDR1 MNHEY, CDR2 SMNVEV (reference sequence). V was shortened by 6 bases and J by 2 bases, with 20 bases between the two germline ends. The length of the CDR3 is 16 residues. The CDR3 spells CASRGGPAGSPYEQYF. The CDR3 DNA follows: TGTGCCAGCAGGGGGGGGCCGGCGGGCAGCCCCTACGAGCAGTACTTC.

The chain carries TRBV7-2 and TRBJ2-3, with unresolved D. V was pared by 2 bases and J by 0 bases, with 15 bases between. The CDR3 totals 17 residues. Germline CDR1 is SGHTA and CDR2 is FQGNSA. CDR3 region: CASSLSLWQTSTDTQYF. The CDR3 DNA sequence: TGTGCCAGCAGCTTAAGTCTGTGGCAGACTAGCACAGATACGCAGTATTTT.

The chain is built from TRBV28 and TRBJ2-1, with unresolved D. Trimming left V 2 bases short and J 6 bases short, with 5 bases between. CDR1 and CDR2 from the germline V gene are MDHEN and SYDVKM. The CDR3 loop spans 12 amino acids. The DNA for the CDR3 is TGTGCCAGCAGTTTACAGCGCAATGAGCAGTTCTTC. It translates to CASSLQRNEQFF.

A few counts support this clonotype. The chain links TRBV27 to TRBJ2-5; 9 bases map to TRBD1. V gave up 5 bases and J gave up 1 base; unmatched junction bases: 5. Germline CDR1 MNHEY, CDR2 SMNVEV (reference sequence). The CDR3 covers 15 residues. The CDR3 DNA reads as TGTGCCAGCAGTAAGGACAGGGGTATCCAAGAGACCCAGTACTTC. Amino acid sequence: CASSKDRGIQETQYF.

The J gene is TRBJ2-1, the V gene TRBV20-1, with TRBD1 as a possible D gene (6 bases). Per the germline V gene, CDR1 is DFQATT and CDR2 is SNEGSKA (reference sequence). The CDR3 runs 14 residues. Trimming removed 6 bases at V and 8 bases at J, with 20 bases between. Here the CDR3 reads CSASHEGDTDEQFF. In DNA form, the CDR3 reads TGCAGTGCCAGCCATGAGGGGGACACAGATGAGCAGTTCTTC.

This clonotype has ten or more counts. V and J are TRBV24-1 and TRBJ1-6; D unresolved. CDR1 is KGHDR and CDR2 is SFDVKD in the germline V gene. Trimming took 9 bases from V and 7 from J, leaving 9 bases between them. CDR3 length equals 12 residues. Here the CDR3 reads CATADRNSPLHF. The CDR3 coding sequence is TGTGCCACCGCCGACCGGAATTCACCCCTCCACTTT.

The CDR3 is CASSYSYDRETDTIYF. DNA of the CDR3: TGTGCCAGCAGTTACTCGTATGACAGGGAGACTGACACCATATATTTT. The V gene is TRBV6-5, the J gene TRBJ1-3, with 7 nucleotides matching TRBD1. Germline V CDR1 and CDR2: MNHEY, SVGAGI. After removal of 0 bases from V and 8 bases from J, the junction contained 10 bases not matched to a gene. The CDR3 spans 16 residues.

The chain carries TRBV20-1 and TRBJ2-1, with TRBD2 as a possible D gene (5 bases). The V end lost 1 base, the J end lost 2 bases, and 15 bases lay between the germline ends. The CDR3 extends over 16 amino acids. The V gene's germline CDR1 is DFQATT and CDR2 SNEGSKA (reference sequence). The CDR3 region has the DNA TGCAGTGCTAGAGTTGTGGGTAGCGTGGCCTACAATGAGCAGTTCTTC. Translation gives CSARVVGSVAYNEQFF.

This clonotype was seen at least ten times. The genes are TRBV6-5 and TRBJ2-7; possibly TRBD1 for D (6 bases). Germline values: CDR1 MNHEY, CDR2 SVGAGI. CDR3 length: 15 amino acids. Trimming pared 0 bases from V and 5 bases from J, leaving 14 bases between. The CDR3 DNA sequence: TGTGCCAGCAGTTACTCGAAAACAGGGCTCCACGAGCAGTACTTC. This translates into CASSYSKTGLHEQYF.

This clonotype was observed a handful of times. This chain uses TRBV6-2 or TRBV6-3 with TRBJ2-7; D may be TRBD1 (6 bases). V lost 6 bases to trimming and J lost 1 base, with 22 bases between them. Germline CDR1 is MNHEY and CDR2 is SVGEGT. There are 17 residues in the CDR3. CDR3 in DNA: TGTGCCAGCAGGCGGACAGCCACCTCCTTAATGTCCTACGAGCAGTACTTC. It specifies CASRRTATSLMSYEQYF.

The gene calls are TRBV20-1 and TRBJ1-5, with TRBD1 matching 9 bases. Losses at the gene ends were 6 bases for V and 6 bases for J; bases not matched to a gene: 6. The CDR3 runs to 13 residues. Germline-derived CDR1 and CDR2 are DFQATT and SNEGSKA (reference sequence). The CDR3 loop reads CSAEQGASQPQHF. For the CDR3, the DNA is TGCAGTGCGGAACAGGGGGCGAGTCAGCCCCAGCATTTT.

This clonotype occurred many times. The chain uses TRBV4-3 and TRBJ2-6, with 9 bases matching TRBD1. J lost 0 bases, V lost 7 bases, and 7 bases had no gene match. The CDR3 totals 17 residues. Germline V gene sequence: CDR1 LGHNA, CDR2 YSLEER. The CDR3 spells CASTATGGGSGANVLTF. CDR3 in DNA: TGCGCCAGCACTGCGACAGGGGGAGGCTCTGGGGCCAACGTCCTGACTTTC.

This clonotype has only a few counts. CDR3 in DNA: TGTGCCAGCAGTTTACCCGGATATCACCGGACTAGCGGGCACCAAGAGACCCAGTACTTC. It encodes CASSLPGYHRTSGHQETQYF. The J gene is TRBJ2-5, the V gene TRBV28, with TRBD2 identical over 11 bases. This CDR3 comprises 20 residues. Germline lookup yields CDR1 MDHEN and CDR2 SYDVKM. The junction had 14 bases not matched to a gene; V was cut back by 2 bases and J by 0 bases.

A note on this clonotype: One end of the junction fails to match germline, which may point to a read error. The V and J genes are TRBV7-9 and TRBJ2-3; TRBD2 agrees at 7 bases. Per the germline V gene, CDR1 is SEHNR and CDR2 is FQNEAQ (reference sequence). This CDR3 has 17 amino acids. CDR3 DNA sequence: TGCGCCAGCAGCAACCCCTTTATGCGGGGGAGCACAGATACGCAGTATTTT. Its translation: CASSNPFMRGSTDTQYF.